This T cell receptor beta chain was captured by sequencing in a study of shared clonotypes between healthy human individuals. Study results and limitations: A few donors shared 5% to 5.5% of their naive CD4 clonotypes.

Concerning this clone: Its antigen is undetermined.

The naive CD8 population came from CD45RO-negative cells selected for CCR7, without terminally differentiated effector memory CD45RA+ cells. Profiling relied on immunoSEQ multiplex PCR, and the TCRdb table lists in-frame clones only, not all of them. The table lists some 2,000,000 clones, approximately 94% of them singletons. The CDR3 consists of 16 residues. V shed 3 bases, J shed 5 bases, and the junction held 7 bases outside the gene matches. In germline, CDR1 is SGDLS, CDR2 YYNGEE. The sequenced sample was naive CD8+ T cells sorted from blood. The TCR originated in a young man in good health. The V call is TRBV9, the J call TRBJ2-5; TRBD2 matches at 13 bases. CDR3 in amino acids: CASSAGAGLAGETQYF. CDR3 bases: TGTGCCAGCAGCGCCGGGGCGGGACTAGCGGGGGAGACCCAGTACTTC.